The 25 T cell receptor beta chains in this list originate from one sample, sequenced in a study of monozygotic twins with inflammatory bowel disease. After re-calling the 5' RACE reads, TCRdb lists one entry per CDR3 protein, DNA absent. The sample's table shows 400,000 or so distinct CDR3 sequences. Material for sequencing was blood. The source of these receptors is a human donor with ulcerative colitis or Crohn's disease, or a healthy co-twin of an affected twin (not recorded which).

The rearrangement joins TRBV5-1 to TRBJ1-1; TCRdb's D call of TRBD1 is untestable without DNA. From germline, CDR1 is SGHRS and CDR2 YFSETQ. The CDR3 runs 18 residues. The CDR3 spells CASSSGQGKRAMNTEAFF.

This chain connects TRBV18 to TRBJ1-4; lacking DNA, the TRBD1 call made by TCRdb goes unchecked. Germline CDR1 is KGHSH and CDR2 is LQKENI. There are 15 residues in the CDR3. CDR3 loop: CASSPGPPEDEKLFF.

The rearrangement uses TRBV6-4 and TRBJ2-3. Germline V gene sequence: CDR1 MRHNA, CDR2 SNTAGT. The CDR3 totals 13 residues. The CDR3: CASSSRLADTQYF.

The chain uses TRBV18 and TRBJ2-5; the TCRdb call, TRBD2, lacks DNA for checking. Germline CDR1 reads KGHSH; CDR2 reads LQKENI. The CDR3 runs to 13 residues. The CDR3 here is CASSPGLEETQYF.

The gene calls are TRBV5-1 and TRBJ2-1. The CDR3 is 14 residues long. Germline V gives CDR1 SGHRS, CDR2 YFSETQ. CDR3 region: CASSLGWVGDEQFF.

The chain is built from TRBV5-1 and TRBJ2-1; with no DNA, the TCRdb D assignment of TRBD1 cannot be verified. The CDR3 is 13 amino acids. CDR1 is SGHRS, CDR2 YFSETQ, per germline. CDR3 protein: CASRSDSYNEQFF. Full variable domain (rest looked up from reference TRBV5-1 and TRBJ2-1): KAGVTQTPRYLIKTRGQQVTLSCSPISGHRSVSWYQQTPGQGLQFLFEYFSETQRNKGNFPGRFSGRQFSNSRSEMNVSTLELGDSALYLCASRSDSYNEQFFGPGTRLTVL.

This chain uses TRBV7-2 with TRBJ2-5; there is no DNA to check the TCRdb D call of TRBD2. In germline, CDR1 is SGHTA, CDR2 FQGNSA. The CDR3 is 16 residues long. CDR3 sequence reads: CASSLTSSGGQETQYF.

The chain employs TRBV5-1 and TRBJ2-5; lacking DNA, the TRBD1 call made by TCRdb goes unchecked. This CDR3 has 15 amino acids. Germline V gene sequence: CDR1 SGHRS, CDR2 YFSETQ. CDR3 loop: CASSFSDRYQETQYF.

V usage is TRBV5-5 and J usage is TRBJ2-6. CDR1 is SGHKS and CDR2 is YYEKEE in the germline V gene (reference sequence). This CDR3 region has 16 residues. CDR3 region: CASSLASSPGANVLTF.

The CDR3 protein is CSVGRACETQYF. The chain links TRBV29-1 to TRBJ2-5; TCRdb reports TRBD2, a call that lacks DNA to check it against. In germline, CDR1 is SQVTM, CDR2 ANQGSEA. The CDR3 contains 12 residues.

V is TRBV6-5 and J is TRBJ2-7; the D call of TRBD1 rests on TCRdb alone, since no DNA is present to check it. Looked up from germline, CDR1 is MNHEY and CDR2 is SVGAGI. The CDR3 contains 14 residues. The CDR3 loop is CASSLRTKSYEQYF.

The chain joins TRBV6-1 to TRBJ2-3; TCRdb's D call of TRBD1 is untestable without DNA. Germline assignment: CDR1 MNHNS and CDR2 SASEGT. The CDR3 is made up of 15 amino acids. CDR3 sequence: CASSETGTGADTQYF.

The J gene is TRBJ2-3, the V gene TRBV7-8. The CDR3 totals 15 residues. Germline V lookup: CDR1 SGHVS, CDR2 FQNEAQ. The CDR3: CASSPLERLTDTQYF. Full variable domain (remainder filled in from reference TRBV7-8 and TRBJ2-3): GAGVSQSPRYKVAKRGQDVALRCDPISGHVSLFWYQQALGQGPEFLTYFQNEAQLDKSGLPSDRFFAERPEGSVSTLKIQRTQQEDSAVYLCASSPLERLTDTQYFGPGTRLTVL.

This chain joins TRBV5-6 and TRBJ1-2. Germline CDR1 reads SGHDT; CDR2 reads YYEEEE. The CDR3 consists of 12 residues. CDR3 sequence reads: CASSPDRYGYTF.

The V call is TRBV5-1, the J call TRBJ1-2. Germline lookup yields CDR1 SGHRS and CDR2 YFSETQ. The CDR3 extends over 13 amino acids. The CDR3 loop reads CASSGSQSYGYTF.

V is TRBV19 and J is TRBJ1-2; the D call of TRBD1 rests on TCRdb alone, since no DNA is present to check it. The CDR3 runs 17 residues. Germline assignment: CDR1 LNHDA and CDR2 SQIVND (reference sequence). The CDR3 spells CASRDPIRQGFIGGYTF. Filled out from reference TRBV19 and TRBJ1-2, the complete variable domain reads DGGITQSPKYLFRKEGQNVTLSCEQNLNHDAMYWYRQDPGQGLRLIYYSQIVNDFQKGDIAEGYSVSREKKESFPLTVTSAQKNPTAFYLCASRDPIRQGFIGGYTFGSGTRLTVV.

The chain joins TRBV7-2 to TRBJ2-5; lacking DNA, the TRBD2 call made by TCRdb goes unchecked. Germline V gene data show CDR1 as SGHTA and CDR2 as FQGNSA. This CDR3 is 16 amino acids long. This chain's CDR3 is CASSLIGRTSEETQYF.

This chain links TRBV6-1 with TRBJ2-5; no DNA is available, so the TRBD2 call from TCRdb remains unchecked. The CDR3 is 15 residues long. The germline V gene encodes CDR1 MNHNS and CDR2 SASEGT. The CDR3 spells CASRGLEGLQETQYF.

The V and J genes are TRBV7-9 and TRBJ2-7; with no DNA, the TCRdb D assignment of TRBD1 cannot be verified. The CDR3 length is 12 residues. In germline, CDR1 is SEHNR, CDR2 FQNEAQ (reference sequence). This chain's CDR3 is CASSFGQDEQYF.

This sequence joins TRBV4-3 and TRBJ2-3; TCRdb calls TRBD2, which cannot be checked without DNA. This CDR3 region has 19 residues. Germline V gene lookup returns CDR1 LGHNA and CDR2 YSLEER. CDR3 loop: CASSQEGETSGPYTDTQYF.

The rearrangement uses TRBV20-1 and TRBJ2-1; TCRdb lists TRBD1, though no DNA is available to test this call. The CDR3 contains 13 residues. Germline CDR1 DFQATT, CDR2 SNEGSKA (reference sequence). CDR3 protein: CSAVRPGTAEQFF.

The chain carries TRBV3-1 and TRBJ2-1. Germline V gives CDR1 LGHDT, CDR2 YNNKEL (reference sequence). The CDR3 totals 17 residues. CDR3 amino acids: CASSRVGSSPSYNEQFF.

The chain combines TRBV28 with TRBJ2-2; TCRdb's D call, TRBD2, is unchecked because there is no DNA. Looked up from germline, CDR1 is MDHEN and CDR2 is SYDVKM. The CDR3 length is 13 residues. The CDR3 loop reads CATLGLATGELFF.

J is TRBJ2-7 and V is TRBV28; TCRdb outputs TRBD1, but without DNA this stays unchecked. Germline V gene lookup returns CDR1 MDHEN and CDR2 SYDVKM. This CDR3 comprises 15 residues. The CDR3: CASSLGGGALREQYF.

The CDR3 sequence is CASSPLSDYEQYF. The V call is TRBV14, the J call TRBJ2-7; the TRBD2 assignment by TCRdb is unverifiable without DNA. Germline values: CDR1 SGHDN, CDR2 FVKESK. The CDR3 extends over 13 amino acids.